The clone carrying this TCR beta chain was seen only a few times. Its target is unknown. The CDR3 contains 15 residues. V trimming: 1 base; J trimming: 2 bases; junction bases outside the gene matches: 2. The germline gives CDR1 DFQATT, CDR2 SNEGSKA (reference sequence). This sample is drawn from a study of metastatic and nonmetastatic thyroid tumors. Background on the study: The comparison covered peripheral blood and tumor or nodule tissue in malignant and benign thyroid patients.

Under the authors' procedure: Across clinicopathological groups, CDR3 differences served as the basis for building a distant-metastasis classifier for papillary thyroid cancer. MiXCR reprocessed the PCR reads for TCRdb. TCRdb's processing, not the study's, gives the V and J calls here. There are about 47,000 clones in the sample; 20% to 25% occur only once, and about 3.3% lies in the top ten. Study observations and caveats: According to reports, the diversity of TCR beta was significantly higher in malignant thyroid tumors than in benign nodules, and this held in both blood and tumor samples.

Thyroid surgery had not been preceded by any treatment in any patient. The origin of this receptor is a male donor with papillary thyroid cancer or a benign thyroid nodule (not recorded which). Some clones in this sample may be carry-over from other donors' samples. Source material: blood. V is TRBV20-1 and J is TRBJ2-7; 13 bases are a match to TRBD2. The CDR3 DNA reads TGCAGTGCTAGAGGGACTAGCGGGAGTGCCTACGAGCAGTACTTC. It codes for CSARGTSGSAYEQYF.